This TCR beta chain was identified in a study of cytomegalovirus exposure and HLA in healthy donors. Primers included in the PCR were 60 Vbeta and 13 Jbeta primers. Profiled with immunoSEQ multiplex PCR; TCRdb holds only in-frame clones, not every one. This sample yields under 130,000 clones, of which approximately 72% are seen a single time; around 1.3% belongs to the top ten. This CDR3 region has 16 residues. Germline-derived CDR1 and CDR2 are SGHRS and YFSETQ. J gave up 2 bases and V 4 bases, and 4 bases lay outside the gene matches. The clonotype was recovered from a man aged 25-40 years in good health and CMV-seronegative. The sequencing sample was made of PBMCs. The V call is TRBV5-1, the J call TRBJ2-5; the match to TRBD2 covers 14 bases. This CDR3 reads CASSPGLAGGQETQYF. The CDR3 DNA follows: TGCGCCAGCAGCCCAGGACTAGCGGGGGGACAAGAGACCCAGTACTTC.